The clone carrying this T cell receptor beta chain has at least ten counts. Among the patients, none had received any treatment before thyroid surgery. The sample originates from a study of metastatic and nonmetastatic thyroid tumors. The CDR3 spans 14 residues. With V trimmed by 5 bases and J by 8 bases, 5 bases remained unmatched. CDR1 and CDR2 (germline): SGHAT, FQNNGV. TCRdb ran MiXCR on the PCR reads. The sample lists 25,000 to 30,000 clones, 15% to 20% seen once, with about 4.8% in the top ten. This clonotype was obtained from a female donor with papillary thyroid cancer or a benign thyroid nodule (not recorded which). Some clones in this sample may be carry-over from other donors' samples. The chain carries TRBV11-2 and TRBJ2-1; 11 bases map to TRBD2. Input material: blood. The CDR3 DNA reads TGTGCCAGCAGCCCAGATAGCGGGAGGGATGAGCAGTTCTTC. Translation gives CASSPDSGRDEQFF.